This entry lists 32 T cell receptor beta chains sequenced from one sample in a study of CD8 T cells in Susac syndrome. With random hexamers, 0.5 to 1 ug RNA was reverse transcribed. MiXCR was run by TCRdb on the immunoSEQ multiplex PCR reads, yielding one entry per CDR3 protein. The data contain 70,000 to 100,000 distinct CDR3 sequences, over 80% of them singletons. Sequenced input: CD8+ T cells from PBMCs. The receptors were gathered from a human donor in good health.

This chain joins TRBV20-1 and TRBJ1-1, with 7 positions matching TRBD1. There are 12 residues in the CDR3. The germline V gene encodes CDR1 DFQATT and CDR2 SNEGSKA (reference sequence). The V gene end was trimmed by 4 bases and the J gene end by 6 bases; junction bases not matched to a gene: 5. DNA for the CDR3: TGCAGTGCTACCGACACAGGGGCTGAAGCTTTCTTT. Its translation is CSATDTGAEAFF.

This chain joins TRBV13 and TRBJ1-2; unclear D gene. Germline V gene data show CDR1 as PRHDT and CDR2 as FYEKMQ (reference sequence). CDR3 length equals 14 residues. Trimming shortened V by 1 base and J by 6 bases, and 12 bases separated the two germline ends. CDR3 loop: CASSLDGSGDGYTF. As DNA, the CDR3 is TGTGCCAGCAGCTTAGATGGGTCTGGAGATGGCTACACCTTC.

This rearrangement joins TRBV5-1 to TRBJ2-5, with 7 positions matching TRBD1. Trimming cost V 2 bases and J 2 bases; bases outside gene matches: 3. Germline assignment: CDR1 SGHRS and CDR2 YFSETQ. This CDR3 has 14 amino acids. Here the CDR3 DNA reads TGCGCCAGCAGCTTCCGACAGGGACAAGAGACCCAGTACTTC. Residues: CASSFRQGQETQYF.

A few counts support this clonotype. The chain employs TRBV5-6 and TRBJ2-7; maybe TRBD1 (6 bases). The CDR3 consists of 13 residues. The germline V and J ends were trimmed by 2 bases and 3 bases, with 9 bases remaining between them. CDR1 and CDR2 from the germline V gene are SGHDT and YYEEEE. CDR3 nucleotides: TGTGCCAGCAGCTTCCAGGGGAGCTACGAGCAGTACTTC. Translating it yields CASSFQGSYEQYF.

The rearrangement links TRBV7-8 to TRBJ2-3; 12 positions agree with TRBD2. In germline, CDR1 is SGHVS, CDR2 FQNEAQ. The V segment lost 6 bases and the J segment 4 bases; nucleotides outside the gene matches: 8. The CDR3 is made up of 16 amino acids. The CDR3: CASRPTASGGADTQYF. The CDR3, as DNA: TGTGCCAGCAGGCCAACGGCTAGCGGGGGGGCAGATACGCAGTATTTT.

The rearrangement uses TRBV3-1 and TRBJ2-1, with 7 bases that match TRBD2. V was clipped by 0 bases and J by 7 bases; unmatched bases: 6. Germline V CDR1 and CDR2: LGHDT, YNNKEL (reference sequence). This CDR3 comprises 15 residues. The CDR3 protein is CASSQEERGENEQFF. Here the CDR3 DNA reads TGTGCCAGCAGCCAAGAAGAGCGGGGCGAAAATGAGCAGTTCTTC.

CDR3 residues: CASSRPGVHGYTF. DNA of the CDR3: TGTGCCAGCAGCCGTCCAGGGGTTCATGGCTACACCTTC. The J gene is TRBJ1-2, the V gene TRBV14; tentatively, D is TRBD1 (6 bases). The CDR3 extends over 13 amino acids. Trimming removed 4 bases from V and 6 bases from J, with 12 bases in between. The V gene's germline CDR1 is SGHDN and CDR2 FVKESK.

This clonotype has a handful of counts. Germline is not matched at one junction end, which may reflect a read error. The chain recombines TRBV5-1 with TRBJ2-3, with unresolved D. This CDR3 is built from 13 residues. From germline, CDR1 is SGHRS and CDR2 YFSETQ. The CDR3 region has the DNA TGTGCCAGCAGTTTAGGGTCCCCAGATACGCAGTATTTT. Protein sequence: CASSLGSPDTQYF.

CDR3 loop: CASSLGVSYNYGYTF. CDR3 nucleotides: TGTGCCAGCAGCTTGGGGGTCAGTTACAACTATGGCTACACCTTC. The genes are TRBV5-6 and TRBJ1-2; D unresolved. Trimming removed 0 bases at V and 2 bases at J, with 11 bases between. Germline assignment: CDR1 SGHDT and CDR2 YYEEEE. CDR3 length: 15 residues. The whole variable domain, remainder taken from reference TRBV5-6 and TRBJ1-2, is DAGVTQSPTHLIKTRGQQVTLRCSPKSGHDTVSWYQQALGQGPQFIFQYYEEEERQRGNFPDRFSGHQFPNYSSELNVNALLLGDSALYLCASSLGVSYNYGYTFGSGTRLTVV.

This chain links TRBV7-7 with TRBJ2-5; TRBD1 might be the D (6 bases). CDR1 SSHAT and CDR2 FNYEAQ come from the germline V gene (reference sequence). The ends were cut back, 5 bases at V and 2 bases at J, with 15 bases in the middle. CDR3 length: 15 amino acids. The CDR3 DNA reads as TGTGCCAGCAGCCAATTCCGGGACACACAAGAGACCCAGTACTTC. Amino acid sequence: CASSQFRDTQETQYF.

The CDR3: CASSLVGGTGGSRETQYF. DNA of the CDR3: TGTGCCAGCAGCTTAGTGGGCGGGACAGGAGGATCCAGAGAGACCCAGTACTTC. The rearrangement joins TRBV11-2 to TRBJ2-5; 8 nucleotides align to TRBD1. There are 18 residues in the CDR3. Germline V gene sequence: CDR1 SGHAT, CDR2 FQNNGV. V shed 1 base and J 4 bases; nucleotides not matched to a gene: 14. Filled out from reference TRBV11-2 and TRBJ2-5, the complete variable domain reads EAGVAQSPRYKIIEKRQSVAFWCNPISGHATLYWYQQILGQGPKLLIQFQNNGVVDDSQLPKDRFSAERLKGVDSTLKIQPAKLEDSAVYLCASSLVGGTGGSRETQYFGPGTRLLVL.

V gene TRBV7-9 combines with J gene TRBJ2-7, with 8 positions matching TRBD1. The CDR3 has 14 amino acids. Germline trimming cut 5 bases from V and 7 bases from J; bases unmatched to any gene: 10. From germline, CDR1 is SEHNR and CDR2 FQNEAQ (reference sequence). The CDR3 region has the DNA TGTGCCAGCAGCCCAACGGGACAGGTCGGGGAGCAGTACTTC. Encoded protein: CASSPTGQVGEQYF.

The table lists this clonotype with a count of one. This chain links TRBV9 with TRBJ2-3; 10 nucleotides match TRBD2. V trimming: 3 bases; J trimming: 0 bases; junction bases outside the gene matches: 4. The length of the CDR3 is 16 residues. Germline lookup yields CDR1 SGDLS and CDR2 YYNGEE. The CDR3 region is CASSATTSGSTDTQYF. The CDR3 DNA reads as TGTGCCAGCAGCGCCACGACTAGCGGGAGCACAGATACGCAGTATTTT.

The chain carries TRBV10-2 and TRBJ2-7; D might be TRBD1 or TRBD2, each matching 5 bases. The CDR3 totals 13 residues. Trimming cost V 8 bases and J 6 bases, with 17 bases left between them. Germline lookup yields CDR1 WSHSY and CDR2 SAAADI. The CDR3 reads CASAAPNGGEQYF. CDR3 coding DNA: TGCGCCAGCGCAGCCCCAAATGGGGGCGAGCAGTACTTC.

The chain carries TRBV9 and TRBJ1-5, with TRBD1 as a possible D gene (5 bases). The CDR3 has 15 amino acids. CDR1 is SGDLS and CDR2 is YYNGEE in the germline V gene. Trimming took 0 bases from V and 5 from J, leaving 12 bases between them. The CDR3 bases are TGTGCCAGCAGCGTAGGACCGGGGCGGGATCAGCCCCAGCATTTT. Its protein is CASSVGPGRDQPQHF. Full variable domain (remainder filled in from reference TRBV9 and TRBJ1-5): DSGVTQTPKHLITATGQRVTLRCSPRSGDLSVYWYQQSLDQGLQFLIQYYNGEERAKGNILERFSAQQFPDLHSELNLSSLELGDSALYFCASSVGPGRDQPQHFGDGTRLSIL.

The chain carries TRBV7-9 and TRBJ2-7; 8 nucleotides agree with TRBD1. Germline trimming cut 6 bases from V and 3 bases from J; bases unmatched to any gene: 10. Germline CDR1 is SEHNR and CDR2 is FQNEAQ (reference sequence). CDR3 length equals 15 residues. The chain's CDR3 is CASSQDRGSFYEQYF. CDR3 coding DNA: TGTGCCAGCAGTCAAGACAGGGGCTCGTTCTACGAGCAGTACTTC.

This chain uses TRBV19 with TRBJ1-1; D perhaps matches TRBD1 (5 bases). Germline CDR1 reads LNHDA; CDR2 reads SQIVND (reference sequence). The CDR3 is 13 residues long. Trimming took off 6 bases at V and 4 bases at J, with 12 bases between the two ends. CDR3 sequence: CASRVTDRTEAFF. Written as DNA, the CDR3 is TGTGCCAGTAGGGTGACAGATCGCACTGAAGCTTTCTTT.

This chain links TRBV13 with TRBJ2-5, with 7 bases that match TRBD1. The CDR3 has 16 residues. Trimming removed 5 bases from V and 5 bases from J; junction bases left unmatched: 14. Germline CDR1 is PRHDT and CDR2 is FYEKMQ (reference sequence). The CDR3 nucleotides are TGTGCCAGCAGCCCCGAAAAGGGGGCGCATCAGGAGACCCAGTACTTC. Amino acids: CASSPEKGAHQETQYF. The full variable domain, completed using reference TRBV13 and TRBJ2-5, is AAGVIQSPRHLIKEKRETATLKCYPIPRHDTVYWYQQGPGQDPQFLISFYEKMQSDKGSIPDRFSAQQFSDYHSELNMSSLELGDSALYFCASSPEKGAHQETQYFGPGTRLLVL.

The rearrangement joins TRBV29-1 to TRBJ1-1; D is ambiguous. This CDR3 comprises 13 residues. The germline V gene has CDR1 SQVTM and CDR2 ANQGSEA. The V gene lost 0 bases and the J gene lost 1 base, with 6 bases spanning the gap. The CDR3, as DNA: TGCAGCGTTGAAGACGGGCAGAACACTGAAGCTTTCTTT. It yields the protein CSVEDGQNTEAFF.

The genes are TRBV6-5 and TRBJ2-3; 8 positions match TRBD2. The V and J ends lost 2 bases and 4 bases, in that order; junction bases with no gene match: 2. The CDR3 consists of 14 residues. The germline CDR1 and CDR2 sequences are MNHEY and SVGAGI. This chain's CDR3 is CASSYLRGADTQYF. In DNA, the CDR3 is TGTGCCAGCAGTTACCTGCGGGGGGCAGATACGCAGTATTTT.

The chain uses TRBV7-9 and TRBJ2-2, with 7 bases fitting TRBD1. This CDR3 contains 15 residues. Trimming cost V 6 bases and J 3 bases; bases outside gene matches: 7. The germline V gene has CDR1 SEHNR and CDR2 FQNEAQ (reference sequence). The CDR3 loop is CASSIQGLDTGELFF. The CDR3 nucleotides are TGTGCCAGCAGTATACAGGGGCTCGACACCGGGGAGCTGTTTTTT.

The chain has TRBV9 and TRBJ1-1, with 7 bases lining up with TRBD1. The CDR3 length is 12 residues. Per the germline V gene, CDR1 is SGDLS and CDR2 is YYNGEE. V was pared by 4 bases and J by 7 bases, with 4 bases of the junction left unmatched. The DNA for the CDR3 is TGTGCCAGCAGCCAGGGGGAAGGTGAAGCTTTCTTT. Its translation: CASSQGEGEAFF. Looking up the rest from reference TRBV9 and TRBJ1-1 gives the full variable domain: DSGVTQTPKHLITATGQRVTLRCSPRSGDLSVYWYQQSLDQGLQFLIQYYNGEERAKGNILERFSAQQFPDLHSELNLSSLELGDSALYFCASSQGEGEAFFGQGTRLTVV.

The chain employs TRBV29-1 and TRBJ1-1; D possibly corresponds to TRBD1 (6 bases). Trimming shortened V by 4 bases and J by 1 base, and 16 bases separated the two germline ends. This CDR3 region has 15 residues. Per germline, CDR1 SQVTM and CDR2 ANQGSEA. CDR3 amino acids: CSVGIIRQANTEAFF. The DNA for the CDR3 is TGCAGCGTTGGCATCATAAGACAGGCGAACACTGAAGCTTTCTTT.

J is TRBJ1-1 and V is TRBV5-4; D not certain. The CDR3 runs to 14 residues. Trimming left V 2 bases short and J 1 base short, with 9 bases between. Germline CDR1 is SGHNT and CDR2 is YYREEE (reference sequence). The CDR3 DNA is TGTGCCAGCAGCTTATCTGTTACGAACACTGAAGCTTTCTTT. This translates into CASSLSVTNTEAFF.

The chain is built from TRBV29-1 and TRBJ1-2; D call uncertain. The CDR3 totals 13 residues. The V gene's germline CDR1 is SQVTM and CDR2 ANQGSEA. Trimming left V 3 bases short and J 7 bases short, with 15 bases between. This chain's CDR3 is CSVDSGIWGGYTF. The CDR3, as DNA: TGCAGCGTTGATTCGGGAATTTGGGGTGGCTACACCTTC.

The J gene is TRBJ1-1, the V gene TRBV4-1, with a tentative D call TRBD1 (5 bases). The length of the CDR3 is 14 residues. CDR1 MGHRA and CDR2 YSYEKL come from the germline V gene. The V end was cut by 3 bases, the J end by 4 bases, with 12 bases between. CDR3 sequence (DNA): TGCGCCAGCAGCCAGGTGGGGGAAGGCACTGAAGCTTTCTTT. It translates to CASSQVGEGTEAFF.

The CDR3 DNA reads TGCAGCGTCCCGGGACAGGGGGCAGGGCAGTACTTC. Amino acid sequence: CSVPGQGAGQYF. This chain joins TRBV29-1 and TRBJ2-7; 12 nucleotides match TRBD1. CDR3 length equals 12 residues. V lost 6 bases and J lost 9; bases outside the gene matches: 6. The V gene's germline CDR1 is SQVTM and CDR2 ANQGSEA.

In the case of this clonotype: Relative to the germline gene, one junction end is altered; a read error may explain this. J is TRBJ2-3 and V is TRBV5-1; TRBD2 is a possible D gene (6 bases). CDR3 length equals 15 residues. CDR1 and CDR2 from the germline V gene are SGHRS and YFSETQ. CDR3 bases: TGCGCCGGCAGCTTCTCGGGAGTCAGCACAGATACGCAGTATTTT. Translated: CAGSFSGVSTDTQYF. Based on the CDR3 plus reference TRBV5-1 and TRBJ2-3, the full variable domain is KAGVTQTPRYLIKTRGQQVTLSCSPISGHRSVSWYQQTPGQGLQFLFEYFSETQRNKGNFPGRFSGRQFSNSRSEMNVSTLELGDSALYLCAGSFSGVSTDTQYFGPGTRLTVL.

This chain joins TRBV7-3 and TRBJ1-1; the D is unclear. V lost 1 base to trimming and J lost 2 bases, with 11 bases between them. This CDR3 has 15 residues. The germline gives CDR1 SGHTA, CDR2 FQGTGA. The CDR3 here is CASSLRAGLNTEAFF. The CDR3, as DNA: TGTGCCAGCAGCTTAAGGGCCGGGCTTAACACTGAAGCTTTCTTT.

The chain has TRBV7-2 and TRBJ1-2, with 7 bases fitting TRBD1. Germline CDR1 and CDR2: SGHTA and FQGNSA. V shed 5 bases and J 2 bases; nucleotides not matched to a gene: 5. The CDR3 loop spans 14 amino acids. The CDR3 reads CASSPTTGNYGYTF. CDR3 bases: TGTGCCAGCAGCCCCACGACAGGGAACTATGGCTACACCTTC.

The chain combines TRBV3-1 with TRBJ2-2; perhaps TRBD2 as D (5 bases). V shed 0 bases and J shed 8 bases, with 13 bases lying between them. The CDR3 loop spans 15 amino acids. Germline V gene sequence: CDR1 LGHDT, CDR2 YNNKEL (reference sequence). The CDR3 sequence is CASSQESARGGELFF. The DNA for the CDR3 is TGTGCCAGCAGCCAAGAGTCCGCCCGGGGTGGGGAGCTGTTTTTT.

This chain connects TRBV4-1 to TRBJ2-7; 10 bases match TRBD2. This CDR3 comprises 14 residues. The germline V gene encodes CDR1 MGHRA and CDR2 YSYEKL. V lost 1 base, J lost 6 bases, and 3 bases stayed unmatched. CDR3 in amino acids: CASSQAASGGEQYF. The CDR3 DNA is TGCGCCAGCAGCCAAGCAGCTAGCGGGGGCGAGCAGTACTTC.